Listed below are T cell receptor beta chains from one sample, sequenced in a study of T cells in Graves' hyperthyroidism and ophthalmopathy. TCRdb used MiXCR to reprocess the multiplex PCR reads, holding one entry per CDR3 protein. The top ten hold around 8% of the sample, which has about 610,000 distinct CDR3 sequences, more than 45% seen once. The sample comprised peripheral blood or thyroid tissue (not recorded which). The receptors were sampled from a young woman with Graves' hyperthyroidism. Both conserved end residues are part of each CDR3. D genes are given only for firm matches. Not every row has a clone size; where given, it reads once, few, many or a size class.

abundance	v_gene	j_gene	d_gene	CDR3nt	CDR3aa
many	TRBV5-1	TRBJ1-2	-	TGCGCCAGCAGCTTGGATGCTACCACGGTCAGGGGCTACACCTTC	CASSLDATTVRGYTF
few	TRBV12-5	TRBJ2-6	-	TGTGCTAGTGGCCCCCCCGGAGCCCTCTCTGGGGCCAACGTCCTGACTTTC	CASGPPGALSGANVLTF
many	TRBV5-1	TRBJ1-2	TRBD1	TGCGCCAGCAGCTTAGTACGGGACAGTCGTTTTACCTTC	CASSLVRDSRFTF
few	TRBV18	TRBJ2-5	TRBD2	TGTGCCAGCTCACCATCGGCGGGAGTGCGGGAGACCCAGTACTTC	CASSPSAGVRETQYF
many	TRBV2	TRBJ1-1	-	TGTGCCAGCACAGGACGGGGAGAGTCTGAAGCTTTCTTT	CASTGRGESEAFF
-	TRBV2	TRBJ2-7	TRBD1	TGTGCCAGCAGTGTTGTGGGACAGAGCTCCTACGAGCAGTACTTC	CASSVVGQSSYEQYF
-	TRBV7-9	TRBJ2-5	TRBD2	TGTGCCAGCAGGAGGGGACTAGCGGGAAATCTGACCCAGTACTTC	CASRRGLAGNLTQYF
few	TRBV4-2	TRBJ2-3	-	TGTGCCAGCAGCCAAGGGAGCGGGCCTAGCACAGATACGCAGTATTTT	CASSQGSGPSTDTQYF
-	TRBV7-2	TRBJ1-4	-	TGTGCCAGCAGCTCCGGGACTGAAAAACTGTTTTTT	CASSSGTEKLFF
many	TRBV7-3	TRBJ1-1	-	TGTGCCAGCAGCTTACAACCAGCGTCTCAAGCTTTCTTT	CASSLQPASQAFF
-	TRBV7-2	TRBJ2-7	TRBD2	TGTGCCAGCAGCGCCGGACTAGCGGGCTACAATGAGCAGTACTTC	CASSAGLAGYNEQYF
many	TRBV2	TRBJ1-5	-	TGTGCCAGCAGAAACCCAGGGAGTGGCAATCAGCCCCAGCATTTT	CASRNPGSGNQPQHF
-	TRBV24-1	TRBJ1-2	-	TGTGCCACCAGGGGAGGTAGTGGCTACACCTTC	CATRGGSGYTF